The 14 T cell receptor beta chains below were found in one sample sequenced in a study of T cell repertoires in cytomegalovirus infection. TCRdb reprocessed the reads with MiXCR, giving one entry per CDR3 protein. The sample shows about 100,000 distinct CDR3 sequences, about 15% of them seen only once. The sample taken for sequencing was PBMCs. The receptors originated from a human donor in good health (CMV status not recorded). Some clones in this sample may be carry-over from other donors' samples.

V is TRBV10-3 and J is TRBJ1-2; D gene ambiguous. The CDR3 length is 14 residues. Germline V gene sequence: CDR1 ENHRY, CDR2 SYGVKD. The V gene lost 3 bases and the J gene lost 0 bases, with 8 bases spanning the gap. DNA for the CDR3: TGTGCCATCAGTGACGTGGGAACTAACTATGGCTACACCTTC. Its translation: CAISDVGTNYGYTF.

This clonotype has at least ten counts. The genes are TRBV5-6 and TRBJ2-7; TRBD2 might be the D (5 bases). The CDR3 totals 13 residues. The V gene lost 3 bases and the J gene lost 7 bases, with 14 bases spanning the gap. Germline-derived CDR1 and CDR2 are SGHDT and YYEEEE. The CDR3 nucleotides are TGTGCCAGCAGCTCCTTAGGACTCAGGGAGCAGTACTTC. It yields the protein CASSSLGLREQYF.

In the case of this clonotype: The conserved phenylalanine or tryptophan is not found at the CDR3 terminus, so this likely reflects a read error. This sequence joins TRBV4-1 and TRBJ2-2, with D perhaps given as TRBD1 or TRBD2 (6 bases each). There are 14 residues in the CDR3. The germline V and J ends were trimmed by 2 bases and 6 bases, with 10 bases remaining between them. Germline V CDR1 and CDR2: MGHRA, YSYEKL. The CDR3 loop reads CASSQTRGPGELFS. CDR3 DNA: TGCGCCAGCAGCCAAACCCGGGGGCCCGGGGAGCTGTTTTCT.

This clonotype was detected only a few times. The chain couples TRBV25-1 to TRBJ2-7, with 10 bases identical to TRBD1. The CDR3 runs 14 residues. V lost 7 bases to trimming and J lost 4 bases; unmatched junction nucleotides: 7. CDR1 and CDR2 from the germline V gene are MGHDK and SYGVNS. CDR3 in DNA: TGTGCCAGCACCTCGACAGGGGGCCTATACGAGCAGTACTTC. It encodes CASTSTGGLYEQYF.

This clonotype was detected many times. The chain uses TRBV7-2 and TRBJ2-3; maybe TRBD2 (6 bases). V was clipped by 5 bases and J by 10 bases, with 16 bases between them. The CDR3 sequence is 13 residues long. CDR1 and CDR2 (germline): SGHTA, FQGNSA. CDR3 residues: CASSPRWEAPQYF. In DNA form, the CDR3 reads TGTGCCAGCAGCCCCCGATGGGAGGCACCGCAGTATTTT. The whole variable domain, remainder taken from reference TRBV7-2 and TRBJ2-3, is GAGVSQSPSNKVTEKGKDVELRCDPISGHTALYWYRQSLGQGLEFLIYFQGNSAPDKSGLPSDRFSAERTGGSVSTLTIQRTQQEDSAVYLCASSPRWEAPQYFGPGTRLTVL.

The chain links TRBV10-3 to TRBJ2-1, with 8 bases that match TRBD2. CDR1 is ENHRY and CDR2 is SYGVKD in the germline V gene. V shed 4 bases and J 9 bases; nucleotides not matched to a gene: 8. The CDR3 covers 14 residues. For the CDR3, the DNA is TGTGCCATCAGTGGGGACGGGGGGGCCCGTGAGCAGTTCTTC. Its protein is CAISGDGGAREQFF.

This clonotype came up many times. The chain is built from TRBV5-1 and TRBJ2-2; 7 bases match TRBD1. From germline, CDR1 is SGHRS and CDR2 YFSETQ. This CDR3 spans 14 amino acids. Trimming took 9 bases from V and 3 from J; bases not matched to a gene: 8. Here the CDR3 reads CANTQGPDTGELFF. CDR3 sequence (DNA): TGCGCCAATACACAGGGGCCCGACACCGGGGAGCTGTTTTTT.

This clonotype was observed many times. The chain employs TRBV7-2 and TRBJ1-2; no reliable D call. Trimming stripped 0 bases from V and 2 bases from J, with 7 bases between. This CDR3 is built from 14 residues. Germline loops: CDR1 SGHTA, CDR2 FQGNSA. The CDR3 region has the DNA TGTGCCAGCAGCTTAGCAGTAGGGAACTATGGCTACACCTTC. This codes for CASSLAVGNYGYTF.

This clonotype has ten or more counts. This chain uses TRBV12-3 or TRBV12-4 with TRBJ2-6; D gene uncertain. The CDR3 spans 16 residues. V lost 2 bases, J lost 1 base, and 9 bases lay in between. CDR3 loop: CASSLSWASGANVLTF. In DNA, the CDR3 is TGTGCCAGCAGTTTATCGTGGGCTTCTGGGGCCAACGTCCTGACTTTC.

This clonotype was detected many times. This chain uses TRBV7-3 with TRBJ1-5; tentatively, D is TRBD1 (5 bases). This CDR3 is built from 13 residues. V dropped 5 bases and J dropped 5 bases, with 10 bases sitting between them. Germline loops: CDR1 SGHTA, CDR2 FQGTGA. The CDR3 loop reads CASSMTADQPQHF. CDR3 coding DNA: TGTGCCAGCAGCATGACAGCGGATCAGCCCCAGCATTTT.

The chain combines TRBV5-1 with TRBJ1-5; no definite D call. Germline values: CDR1 SGHRS, CDR2 YFSETQ. V lost 0 bases to trimming and J lost 0 bases, with 16 bases between them. The CDR3 spans 18 residues. In DNA form, the CDR3 reads TGCGCCAGCAGCTTGGAAGAAGAGGAGTCTAATAGCAATCAGCCCCAGCATTTT. It translates to CASSLEEEESNSNQPQHF.

This clonotype came up a few times. V gene TRBV11-2 combines with J gene TRBJ2-5; weak D call: TRBD2 (7 bases). CDR1 SGHAT and CDR2 FQNNGV come from the germline V gene. V was trimmed by 4 bases and J by 4 bases, leaving 16 bases between them. The CDR3 consists of 15 residues. The CDR3 DNA sequence: TGTGCCAGCAGCTCGCGGGGGCAGGCTGGAGAGACCCAGTACTTC. Translation: CASSSRGQAGETQYF.

A few counts support this clonotype. The chain is built from TRBV29-1 and TRBJ2-1, with no clear D. V was cut by 4 bases and J by 0 bases, with 10 bases left in between. Germline values: CDR1 SQVTM, CDR2 ANQGSEA. The CDR3 sequence is 14 residues long. The CDR3 reads CSVVPPNSYNEQFF. The CDR3 DNA reads TGCAGCGTTGTCCCTCCGAACTCCTACAATGAGCAGTTCTTC.

With regard to this clonotype: A much larger clone differs from this one at a single base, so this may be a read error. The chain recombines TRBV6-6 with TRBJ1-5; D possibly corresponds to TRBD1 (5 bases). Germline-derived CDR1 and CDR2 are MNHNY and SVGAGI (reference sequence). This CDR3 spans 14 amino acids. This CDR3 reads CASSYQSGNQSQHF. CDR3 nucleotides: TGTGCCAGCAGTTACCAGTCAGGGAATCAGTCCCAGCATTTT.